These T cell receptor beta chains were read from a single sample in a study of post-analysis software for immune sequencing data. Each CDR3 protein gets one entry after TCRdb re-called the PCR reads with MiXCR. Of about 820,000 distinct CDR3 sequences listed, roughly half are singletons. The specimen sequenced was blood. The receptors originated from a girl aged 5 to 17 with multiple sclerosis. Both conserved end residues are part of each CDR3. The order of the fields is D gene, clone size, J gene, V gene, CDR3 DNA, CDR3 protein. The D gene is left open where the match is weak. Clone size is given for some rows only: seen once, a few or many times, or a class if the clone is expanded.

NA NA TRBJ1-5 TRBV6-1 TGTGCCAGCGCCCTCGGGAATCAGCCCCAGCATTTT CASALGNQPQHF
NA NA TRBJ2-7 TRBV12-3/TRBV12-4 TGTGCCAGCAGTTTTAGGTTCAGGGATCCAAAAGTGGAGCAGTACTTC CASSFRFRDPKVEQYF
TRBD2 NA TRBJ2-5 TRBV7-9 TGTGCCAGCAGCTCCGGACTAGCGGGAGGAACCTCGGGGCAAGAGACCCAGTACTTC CASSSGLAGGTSGQETQYF
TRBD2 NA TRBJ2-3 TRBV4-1 TGCGCCAGCAGCCAGCAGGCCGCGGGGGGTGACACAGATACGCAGTATTTT CASSQQAAGGDTDTQYF
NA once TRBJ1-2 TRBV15 TGTGCCACCAGCAGAGACAGGGTGGGAGCTAACTATGGCTACACCTTC CATSRDRVGANYGYTF
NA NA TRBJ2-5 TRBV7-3 TGTGCCAGCAGCTTAACGGTACAGGTGGGGGAGACCCAGTACTTC CASSLTVQVGETQYF
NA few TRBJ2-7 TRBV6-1 TGTGCCAGCATTGGGCAGGGGTTATACGAGCAGTACTTC CASIGQGLYEQYF
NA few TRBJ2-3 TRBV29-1 TGCAGCGTTATAAGGGGCACAGATACGCAGTATTTT CSVIRGTDTQYF
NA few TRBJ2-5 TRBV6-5 TGTGCCAGCAGGCCGGAACGAGAGACCCAGTACTTC CASRPERETQYF
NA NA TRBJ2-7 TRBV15 TGTGCCACCAGCAGAGGGGACATGTCCTACGAGCAGTACTTC CATSRGDMSYEQYF
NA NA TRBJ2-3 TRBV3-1 TGTGCCAGCAGCCAAGAATACCTCGCCTCGTCCACAGATACGCAGTATTTT CASSQEYLASSTDTQYF
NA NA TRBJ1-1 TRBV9 TGTGCCAGCAGCGTAGTTACGGGGCTCATGAACACTGAAGCTTTCTTT CASSVVTGLMNTEAFF
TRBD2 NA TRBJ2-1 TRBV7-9 TGTGCCAGCAGCTCAAGACTAGCGGGAGTTTCCTACAATGAGCAGTTCTTC CASSSRLAGVSYNEQFF
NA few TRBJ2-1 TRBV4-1 TGCGCCGTATCAGGTGACAATGAGCAGTTCTTC CAVSGDNEQFF
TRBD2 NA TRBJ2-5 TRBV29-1 TGCAGCGCCCTATTCCGGGCGGGAGGAGAGACCCAGTACTTC CSALFRAGGETQYF
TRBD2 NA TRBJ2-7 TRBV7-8 TGTGCCAGCAGCTTAGTACTAGCGGGAGCATTCCACGAGCAGTACTTC CASSLVLAGAFHEQYF
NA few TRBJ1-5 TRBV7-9 TGTGCCAGCAGCTTAGACCCCGGCAATCAGCCCCAGCATTTT CASSLDPGNQPQHF
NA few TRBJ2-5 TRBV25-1 TGTGCCAGCAGTGATTCCGCAGGGGTAGAGACCCAGTACTTC CASSDSAGVETQYF
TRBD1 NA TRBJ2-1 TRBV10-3 TGTGCCATCAGGAAGGACAGGGTGAGCTCCTACAATGAGCAGTTCTTC CAIRKDRVSSYNEQFF
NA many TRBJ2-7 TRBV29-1 TGCAGCGTTGAGGAGCCGGACCCAATCTACGAGCAGTACTTC CSVEEPDPIYEQYF
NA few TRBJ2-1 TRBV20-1 TGCAGTGCCCCCCCCGGCGGGGCCGATTCCAATGAGCAGTTCTTC CSAPPGGADSNEQFF
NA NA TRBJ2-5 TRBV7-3 TGTGCCAGCAGCCGGAGGTACCAAGAGACCCAGTACTTC CASSRRYQETQYF
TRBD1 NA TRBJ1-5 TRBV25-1 TGTGCCAGCAGTGAGCACACCGGGACAGGAAATCAGCCCCAGCATTTT CASSEHTGTGNQPQHF
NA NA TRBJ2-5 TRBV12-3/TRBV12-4 TGTGCCAGCAGCCTTCACGGGGGCCAAGAGACCCAGTACTTC CASSLHGGQETQYF
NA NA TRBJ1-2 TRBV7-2 TGTGCCAGCAGCTTAGGAGGGACCCCACCTGGATATGGCTACACCTTC CASSLGGTPPGYGYTF
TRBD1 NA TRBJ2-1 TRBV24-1 TGTGCCACCAGTGATCCTAACAGGGGTCCGGGCAATGAGCAGTTCTTC CATSDPNRGPGNEQFF
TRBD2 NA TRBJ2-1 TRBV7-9 TGTGCCAGCAGCTTAGCTGGGACTAGCGGGAGCTGGCAGTTCTTC CASSLAGTSGSWQFF
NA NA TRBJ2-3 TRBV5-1 TGCGCCAGCAGCTTGAACCCTCGGACCTCTGACACAGATACGCAGTATTTT CASSLNPRTSDTDTQYF
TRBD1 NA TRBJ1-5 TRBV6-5 TGTGCCAGCAGTCCGGAGGGACAGCCCTGGGTTATGCCCCAGCATTTT CASSPEGQPWVMPQHF
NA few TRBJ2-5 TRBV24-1 TGTGCCACCAGCGGGGTCAGAGAGACCCAGTACTTC CATSGVRETQYF
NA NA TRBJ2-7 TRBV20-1 TGCAGTGCTAGTCGGGCGACCCGGTCGGATGAGCAGTACTTC CSASRATRSDEQYF
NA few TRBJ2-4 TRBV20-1 TGCAGTGCTCCCCCGGGGTCTGGCATTCAGTACTTC CSAPPGSGIQYF
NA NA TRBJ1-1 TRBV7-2 TGTGCCAGCAGCTTAGGGGCAGGACTGCGGAACACTGAAGCTTTCTTT CASSLGAGLRNTEAFF
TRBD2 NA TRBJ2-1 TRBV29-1 TGCAGCGTGGCTAGCGGGAGTAGCGGCAATGAGCAGTTCTTC CSVASGSSGNEQFF
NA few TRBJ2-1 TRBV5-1 TGCGCCAGCAGCTTGGTGGAAAATGAGCAGTTCTTC CASSLVENEQFF
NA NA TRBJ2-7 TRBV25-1 TGTGCCAGCAGTCATAGGGGCACGGGATACGAGCAGTACTTC CASSHRGTGYEQYF
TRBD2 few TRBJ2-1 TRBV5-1 TGCGCCAGCAGCCAGGGACTAGCGGCGTACAATGAGCAGTTCTTC CASSQGLAAYNEQFF
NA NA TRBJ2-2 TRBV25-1 TGTGCCAGCAGTGAATTCGCCGGGGAGCTGTTTTTT CASSEFAGELFF
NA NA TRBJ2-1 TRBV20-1 TGCAGTGCTAGAGATCTCGGCAAGCAAGGGCTCTCCTACAATGAGCAGTTCTTC CSARDLGKQGLSYNEQFF
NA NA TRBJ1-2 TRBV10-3 TGTGCCATCAGACCGGGGCAAGCCTATGGCTACACCTTC CAIRPGQAYGYTF
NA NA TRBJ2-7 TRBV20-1 TGCAGTGCACCAAACCCCGGGACTTCCTCCTACGAGCAGTACTTC CSAPNPGTSSYEQYF
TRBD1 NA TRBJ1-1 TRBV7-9 TGTGCCAGCAGCTTCGGGACAGGAGTACCAAGGAACACTGAAGCTTTCTTT CASSFGTGVPRNTEAFF
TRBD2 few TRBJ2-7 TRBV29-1 TGCAGCGTTGCCCCGACTAGCGGGAGGGAGCAGTACTTC CSVAPTSGREQYF
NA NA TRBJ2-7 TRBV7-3 TGTGCCAGCAGCTTACACCAGGGAGACCCCTACGAGCAGTACTTC CASSLHQGDPYEQYF
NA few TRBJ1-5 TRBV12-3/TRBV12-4 TGTGCCAGCAGCTCCTTTGGGGGCGGTCAGCCCCAGCATTTT CASSSFGGGQPQHF
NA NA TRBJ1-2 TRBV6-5 TGTGCCAGCAGTTACCTCTATACCCTGGAGGTCGATGGCTACACCTTC CASSYLYTLEVDGYTF
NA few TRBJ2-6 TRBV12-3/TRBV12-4 TGTGCCAGCAGTTTATTGGGCCCTGGGGCCAACGTCCTGACTTTC CASSLLGPGANVLTF
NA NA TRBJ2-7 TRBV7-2 TGTGCCAGCAGCTTAATAGGTGGGGCCACCTACGAGCAGTACTTC CASSLIGGATYEQYF